This T cell receptor beta chain was found in a study of Ad26.COV2.S vaccination and SARS-CoV-2 variants (dated by TCRdb to about 2021). Regarding the research as a whole: Donors in the vaccine arm were drawn from COV1001, a multicentre, randomized, double-blind, placebo-controlled phase I-IIa trial testing Ad26.COV2.S in healthy adults. Dosing of Ad26.COV2.S was intramuscular, at either 5x10^10 or 1x10^11 viral particles, delivered as one shot or as two shots spaced 56 days apart. Sequencing of the TCRbeta repertoire served to evaluate the specificity and breadth of SARS-CoV-2-reactive T cell receptors following Ad26.COV2.S vaccination. The TCR-sequenced set comprised approximately 32 samples: approximately 19 Ad26.COV2.S vaccine recipients, 5 placebo recipients and 8 SARS-CoV-2 convalescent individuals. Trial participants were randomized into five groups of five: low-dose or high-dose Ad26.COV2.S given once or twice, or placebo on both occasions. Throughout the experiments and outcome assessment, investigators stayed blinded to trial group allocation. On the study overall, not on this receptor specifically: Vaccine and placebo recipients had comparable non-spike TCR breadth, which fits with the vaccine containing only spike. After vaccination, substantial breadth of spike-specific CD8+ and CD4+ T cell responses was reported. According to the authors, total T cell responses may have been underestimated by the TCR breadth and depth analyses. Compared with placebo recipients, Ad26.COV2.S recipients showed higher spike-specific TCR breadth (P = 0.0014). Comparing responses between vaccine doses or regimens was not something the study was powered to do.

The sample's treatment or condition label, decoded: about 20 received Ad26.COV2.S at low or high dose, single or two shots; roughly five received placebo; per-sample allocation not given. Repertoires of vaccine and placebo recipients were sequenced from samples collected on day 63 after the first injection. Cohort 1b enrolled about 25 adults aged 18-55 years at a single site in Boston, USA, between 29 July and 7 August 2020. Ad26.COV2.S was a replication-incompetent adenovirus type 26 vector that expressed a prefusion-stabilized SARS-CoV-2 spike protein derived from the original Wuhan strain. The immunoSEQ Assay was the method used to sequence TCRbeta CDR3 regions. After extraction, genomic DNA underwent amplification by bias-controlled multiplex PCR, followed by high-throughput sequencing. The authors' pipeline ran thus. To quantify the absolute abundance of each unique TCRbeta CDR3 region, sequences were collapsed and filtered. T cell fraction was estimated by normalizing TCRbeta template counts to usable DNA, with usable DNA measured through amplification of reference genes found in all nucleated cells. Repertoire TCRs were annotated as SARS-CoV-2-specific by exact matching of V gene, CDR3 amino acid sequence and J gene to a known reactive TCR set. The reference SARS-CoV-2 TCR set came from MIRA and was filtered for enrichment in COVID-19-positive ImmuneCODE repertoires, removing public or cross-reactive TCRs. Drawing on the MIRA antigens, annotated TCRs were analysed further at the level of specific ORF or position within ORF. Breadth was defined as the number of annotated unique rearrangements divided by the total number of unique productive rearrangements, and depth was defined as the summed frequency of the annotated unique rearrangements. Two-sided Wilcoxon rank-sum tests were applied when comparing TCR breadth between groups. As stored in TCRdb, this immuneACCESS dataset retains in-frame rearrangements with V and J assigned. A fraction of the clones does not appear; measured against another copy, unresolved V genes explain less than half of the discrepancy, and the remainder lacks a known reason. V and J calls and clone size come straight from that table; D and trimming were deduced from the DNA. The sample includes 240,000 or so clones, with 70% to 90% observed a single time. About 10% of the sample lies in the top ten.

Points on this clone: Its binding antigen is unknown. Per-nucleotide qualities are absent, and no much larger clonotype sits a single base away.

V lost 0 bases and J lost 1 base; the stretch between them is 9 bases long. CDR3 length: 15 amino acids, cysteine to phenylalanine. The sequence is cut down to CDR3 DNA, 45 bases in frame from base 1. Reading the germline V gene gives CDR1 LGHNA and CDR2 YNFKEQ. Sequencing was performed on peripheral blood, taken in a trial of Ad26.COV2.S vaccine versus placebo. This receptor was identified in a person aged 18-60 years who received the Ad26.COV2.S COVID-19 vaccine or a placebo. Rearrangement joined TRBV4-2 to TRBJ2-5, with the D gene too uncertain to name. The DNA reads as follows: TGTGCCAGCAGCCAAGATTGGCTAACCCAAGAGACCCAGTACTTC. It specifies CASSQDWLTQETQYF.